This entry describes one T cell receptor (beta chain). There is no known antigen for this receptor. No much larger clonotype is one base removed from it; base qualities were not supplied. The record originates from a study of cytomegalovirus exposure and HLA in healthy donors (dated by TCRdb to about 2017). Describing the broader study: An earlier analysis of 587 of the donors reported 276 Gb of sequence data and 95 million to 130 million unique TCR beta sequences obtained from approximately 180 million T cells. Approximately 310 gigabases of sequencing data and about 92 million unique TCR sequences made up an early release that covered around 640 HLA-typed donors. Of the roughly 410 genotyped donors, less than 90% were placed in the genetic ancestry cluster associated with self-reported Caucasian donors. The aim of the study was to test whether cataloging public T cell receptors could identify signatures of past pathogen exposure. The study profiled the T cell repertoires of more than 500 subjects by immunosequencing and related them to cytomegalovirus serostatus. In addition to the first cohort of approximately 650 subjects, a separate validation cohort of approximately 130 different subjects was used. High-throughput TCR immunosequencing, statistical association of individual TCRs with disease status, and machine learning were combined to predict cytomegalovirus infection status. A later analysis re-analyzed previously published TCR beta repertoires from hundreds of donors and added high-resolution HLA genotyping to study TCR occurrence patterns. In the later analysis, no new phenotypic data were used to find candidate immune exposures; instead, reliance was placed on TCR beta sequences and their occurrence across donors. To decide whether each TCR beta V gene segment behaved as functional or pseudogenic, an earlier analysis of some 600 of the donors relied on high-throughput TCR beta sequencing. Donor age, sex, ethnicity and CMV serostatus were compiled together with the repertoire data. A later genetic analysis used genome-wide SNP genotypes for about 65% of the 666 donors, treating that subset as a discovery cohort. Every repertoire in the discovery cohort had been generated on one and the same sequencing platform. HLA typing covered class I and class II loci at four-digit resolution. The number of typed donors differed by locus: roughly 620-640 for A, B, C, DRB1 and DQB1; 500 to 550 for DQA1; about 600 for DPA1; and around 450 for DPB1. Roughly five DR-DQ haplotypes were treated as single units for association and clustering because of strong linkage in the cohort. Across 300 to 500 genotyped donors of the cohort, an average of roughly 250,000 unique TCR beta nucleotide sequences per donor were sequenced, and around 19% of those sequences were non-productive.

The cohort comprised 670 or so healthy bone marrow donors. Cohort members were all nominally healthy when sampled, although unrecorded immune exposures were likely present. The donor tested CMV seronegative and was one of the 352 seronegative cohort members. A peripheral blood sample was collected from each donor, and TCR beta sequencing was performed on peripheral blood mononuclear cells. The Qiagen DNeasy Blood Extraction Kit was used to extract genomic DNA from the blood cell samples. Library method: the immunoSEQ multiplex PCR assay. For the multiplex PCR, a mixture combining 60 forward primers for TCR Vbeta segments and 13 reverse primers for TCR Jbeta segments was used. The CDR3 region of rearranged TCR beta genes was amplified from genomic DNA with a multiplex PCR assay. Amplified TCR beta libraries were sequenced as 87-base-pair reads on the Illumina HiSeq System. Processing in the source paper ran as follows. A later analysis counted 75 million to 100 million unique TCR beta chains across the 550 to 700 repertoires, and some 12 million of these chains were shared by at least two donors. To remove PCR and sequencing errors, raw reads were error-corrected and collapsed into unique sequences using a nearest-neighbor algorithm that merged closely related sequences. CDR3 sequences were aligned to IMGT reference sequences to assign V, D and J gene segments. Each retained sequence needed at least a six-nucleotide match to both a V gene segment and a J gene segment. A rearrangement counted as productive if the CDR3 had no stop codons and remained in frame with V and J, and every other rearrangement counted as non-productive. Following IMGT convention, CDR3 was defined as the stretch from the second conserved V-encoded cysteine to the conserved J-encoded phenylalanine. In an earlier analysis of 550 to 650 of the donors, sequences lacking an unambiguous match to a single V gene segment were excluded. An earlier analysis of 550 to 650 of the donors classified V segments as functional when productive rearrangements were above 56.7% and as segregating when the standard deviation between donors was above 5%. A statistical classification framework was built for diagnosing cytomegalovirus status from the catalog of TCR beta chain sequences. A later analysis assigned V and J genes by comparing TCR nucleotide sequences with IMGT/GENE-DB human TR gene sequences. A later analysis assigned CDR3 sequences and most-parsimonious VDJ recombination scenarios with the TCRdist pipeline. In a later analysis, each TCR beta chain was defined by its CDR3 amino acid sequence together with its V-gene family, and reads without a unique V-gene family were excluded. A later analysis removed nearly 600 highly shared, low-generation-probability nucleotide sequences to deal with suspected cross-contamination and a sequencing artifact. In a later analysis, a clonal expansion index was calculated for each public chain from normalized within-repertoire ranks of inferred template counts. In a later analysis, generation probabilities were computed with a VDJ recombination model fitted to out-of-frame rearrangements, and the resulting probabilities were checked against IGoR. A later analysis scored TCR-TCR, TCR-HLA and TCR-CMV co-occurrence with hypergeometric tests, applying a repertoire-size bias correction to TCR pairs. In a later analysis, false discovery rates were estimated by permuting HLA or CMV assignments 20 times. In a later analysis, co-occurring TCRs were grouped using DBSCAN, and TCRdist sequence similarity was added for clustering within HLA-allele-positive subsets. Repertoires with fewer than 30,000 or more than 120,000 public chains, plus five repertoires with anomalous nucleotide sharing, were excluded from co-occurrence clustering. TCRdb took over this immuneACCESS table, retaining in-frame rearrangements with V and J assigned. Such tables are incomplete; in checked studies, under half of the missing clones stem from an unresolved V gene, and the remainder is unexplained. V, J and clone size derive from that table, while D and trimming were established from the DNA sequence. This sample holds 150,000 to 200,000 clones; around 75% were observed only once. 1.5% to 2% of the sample is taken by the ten largest.

Paper-wide results and their limitations: A further reported finding was that TCR beta sequences accurately predicted the HLA-A and HLA-B alleles for most subjects in the first cohort. Presence/absence analyses assumed roughly uniform sequencing depth across donors, an assumption that may not hold. Some IMGT-functional V segments, including TRBV6-2 and TRBV6-3, could not be told apart with the 87-base-pair reads, so those segments were excluded. Compared with equally common non-associated chains, HLA-associated TCR beta chains in a later analysis were more clonally expanded and had lower generation probabilities. A later genetic analysis associated a missense DCLRE1C variant with V-gene and J-gene trimming of TCR beta chains, and an independent cohort replicated the association. When HLA alleles, especially DR and DQ, strongly co-occurred, attributing TCR associations to individual alleles was difficult. Compared with the roughly 700-donor mean, donors in an Asian-associated ancestry cluster had fewer N-insertions in productive TCRs, according to a later genetic analysis. A cluster of highly shared sequence variants was judged likely to represent a technical artifact of the sequencing pipeline. A later analysis found that most CMV-associated TCR beta chains appeared HLA-restricted, with HLA associations seemingly driven largely by CMV exposure. Because HLA typing was missing for some donors at each locus, association tests included only the typed subset. Cytomegalovirus status was reported to be diagnosed by the classifier with high specificity and sensitivity in both the original and validation cohorts. According to the authors, the approach could potentially be generalized to other disease states and immunological phenotypes. Only TCR beta chains were sequenced in this cohort, and the absence of alpha or paired-chain data limited detectable features. An earlier analysis of approximately 570 of the donors showed that most TCR beta V segments appeared in productive rearrangements either about 87% or about 30% of the time, which broadly matched IMGT annotations. In a later analysis, some 17,000 TCR beta sequences were associated with specific HLA alleles at a false discovery rate of 0.05. Several of the top co-occurrence clusters appeared to be linked to parvovirus B19, influenza, CMV and Epstein-Barr virus, according to a later analysis. Most TCR sequences were observed very rarely across donors, whereas some public TCRs were present in many individuals. Because counts were too low, approximately 15 rarely observed V segments, including chromosome 9 orphons, were excluded from the earlier analysis of fewer than 650 of the donors. The study gave a list of 150 to 200 TCR beta chains associated with cytomegalovirus. In a later analysis, TCR association rates were found to vary across HLA loci, with the most associated TCRs seen for DRB1 alleles and the fewest for HLA-C alleles. The only immune exposure information available for the cohort was CMV serostatus. Linkage disequilibrium might explain the correlated functional status among segregating V segments, but an unknown experimental factor could not be excluded. Three of the identified cytomegalovirus-associated TCR beta chains were confirmed in vitro to be specific for cytomegalovirus antigens.

Spanning cysteine to phenylalanine, the CDR3 consists of 19 amino acids. Only CDR3 DNA is held: 57 bases, read in frame from base 1. V is reduced by 2 bases and J by 0 bases, leaving a spacing of 22 bases between them. CDR1 SGHVS and CDR2 FQNEAQ are derived from the germline V gene. Sequenced input: PBMCs. This receptor was obtained from a woman aged 45-65 years in good health and CMV-seronegative. The chain is made from TRBV7-8 and TRBJ1-1, and the D gene may be TRBD1, 5 bases matching. The CDR3 protein is CASSLNQWSGDLVNTEAFF. The DNA sequence reads TGTGCCAGCAGCTTAAATCAGTGGTCGGGGGATCTCGTGAACACTGAAGCTTTCTTT.